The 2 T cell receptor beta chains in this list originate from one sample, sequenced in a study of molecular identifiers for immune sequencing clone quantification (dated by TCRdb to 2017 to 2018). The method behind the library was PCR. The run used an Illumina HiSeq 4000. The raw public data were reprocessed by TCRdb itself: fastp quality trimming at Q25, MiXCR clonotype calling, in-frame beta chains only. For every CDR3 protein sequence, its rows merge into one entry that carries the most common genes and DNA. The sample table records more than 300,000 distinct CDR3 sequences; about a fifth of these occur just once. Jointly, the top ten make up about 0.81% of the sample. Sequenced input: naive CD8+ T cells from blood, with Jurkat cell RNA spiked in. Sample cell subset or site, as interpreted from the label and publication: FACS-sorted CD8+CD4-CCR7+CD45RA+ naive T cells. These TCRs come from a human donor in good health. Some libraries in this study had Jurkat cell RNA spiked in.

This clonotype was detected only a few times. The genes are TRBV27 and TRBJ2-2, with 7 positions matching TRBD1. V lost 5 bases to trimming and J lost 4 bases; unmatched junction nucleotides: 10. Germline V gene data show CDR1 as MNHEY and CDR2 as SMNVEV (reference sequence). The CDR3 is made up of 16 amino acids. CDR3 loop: CASSTRQGAATGELFF. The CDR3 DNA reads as TGTGCCAGCAGTACACGACAGGGTGCCGCCACCGGGGAGCTGTTTTTT.

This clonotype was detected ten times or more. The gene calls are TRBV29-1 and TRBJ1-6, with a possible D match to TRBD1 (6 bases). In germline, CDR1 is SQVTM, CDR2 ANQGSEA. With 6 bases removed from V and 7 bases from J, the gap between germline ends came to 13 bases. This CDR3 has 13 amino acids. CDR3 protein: CSVRTGSNSPLHF. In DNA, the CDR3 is TGCAGCGTGAGAACAGGGTCCAATTCACCCCTCCACTTT. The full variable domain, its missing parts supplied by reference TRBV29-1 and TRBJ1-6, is SAVISQKPSRDICQRGTSLTIQCQVDSQVTMMFWYRQQPGQSLTLIATANQGSEATYESGFVIDKFPISRPNLTFSTLTVSNMSPEDSSIYLCSVRTGSNSPLHFGNGTRLTVT.